This passage covers 32 T cell receptor beta chains from one sample sequenced in a study of T cells in Graves' hyperthyroidism and ophthalmopathy. Amplification of TCR beta CDR3 regions was performed using RNA transcripts as template. TCR CDR3 regions were first amplified by RT-PCR with HTBI primers. MiXCR, applied by TCRdb to the multiplex PCR reads, yields one record per CDR3 protein. The sample records 480,000 or so distinct CDR3 sequences, 40% to 50% being singletons. Sequencing was performed on peripheral blood or thyroid tissue (not recorded which). These receptors all come from an adult woman with Graves' disease, either hyperthyroidism or ophthalmopathy (not recorded which).

The J gene is TRBJ1-6, the V gene TRBV2, with a possible D match to TRBD1 (5 bases). The CDR3 sequence is 17 residues long. V dropped 4 bases and J dropped 10 bases, with 23 bases sitting between them. CDR1 is SNHLY and CDR2 is FYNNEI in the germline V gene. In DNA form, the CDR3 reads TGTGCCAGCAGTGTAGGGGACGGTCGAAGGGGATCGTCACCCCTCCACTTT. This translates into CASSVGDGRRGSSPLHF.

This clonotype was seen many times. V is TRBV20-1 and J is TRBJ1-1; D remains unclear. Looked up from germline, CDR1 is DFQATT and CDR2 is SNEGSKA (reference sequence). V shed 3 bases and J shed 0 bases, with 8 bases lying between them. The CDR3 length is 13 residues. The CDR3, as DNA: TGCAGTGCTAGCGCCGATGTGAACACTGAAGCTTTCTTT. The encoded protein is CSASADVNTEAFF.

This chain connects TRBV20-1 to TRBJ1-5; 7 bases agree with TRBD1. Germline values: CDR1 DFQATT, CDR2 SNEGSKA (reference sequence). CDR3 length: 16 residues. The V segment lost 5 bases and the J segment 11 bases; nucleotides outside the gene matches: 21. This CDR3 reads CSAPGPRTGLQETQHF. CDR3 DNA: TGCAGTGCTCCCGGTCCCAGGACAGGTCTCCAAGAGACCCAGCATTTT.

Only a few counts were recorded for this clonotype. The chain uses TRBV29-1 and TRBJ1-1; D possibly corresponds to TRBD1 (6 bases). Germline CDR1 is SQVTM and CDR2 is ANQGSEA. The CDR3 has 13 amino acids. V was trimmed by 6 bases and J by 4 bases, leaving 15 bases between them. CDR3 amino acids: CSVCTGLGTEAFF. The CDR3 DNA sequence: TGCAGCGTCTGCACAGGGTTAGGCACTGAAGCTTTCTTT.

The rearrangement joins TRBV10-3 to TRBJ1-5, with D hard to call. Per germline, CDR1 ENHRY and CDR2 SYGVKD. The CDR3 length is 13 residues. Trimming took 4 bases from V and 6 from J, leaving 10 bases between them. The CDR3 reads CAISVGRLQPQHF. CDR3 coding DNA: TGTGCCATCAGTGTCGGGAGGCTTCAGCCCCAGCATTTT.

This clonotype has just a few counts. The CDR3 is CASSYRDRGGEQYF. In DNA, the CDR3 is TGTGCCAGCAGCTACCGGGACAGGGGAGGCGAGCAGTACTTC. The chain employs TRBV7-9 and TRBJ2-7; 10 positions agree with TRBD1. This CDR3 spans 14 amino acids. After removal of 4 bases from V and 6 bases from J, the junction contained 6 bases not matched to a gene. Germline CDR1 and CDR2: SEHNR and FQNEAQ (reference sequence).

This clonotype occurred many times. The V and J genes are TRBV10-3 and TRBJ1-2, with TRBD1 as a possible D gene (6 bases). Trimming took off 4 bases at V and 6 bases at J, with 15 bases between the two ends. The CDR3 spans 14 residues. Germline V lookup: CDR1 ENHRY, CDR2 SYGVKD. CDR3 DNA sequence: TGTGCCATCAGTGGTCAAGGGCAGGGGAATGGCTACACCTTC. Amino acids: CAISGQGQGNGYTF.

The V call is TRBV5-6, the J call TRBJ1-6, with 9 nucleotides matching TRBD1. This CDR3 is 15 amino acids long. CDR1 is SGHDT, CDR2 YYEEEE, per germline. V gave up 4 bases and J gave up 8 bases; unmatched junction bases: 7. CDR3 bases: TGTGCCAGCAGCCGGGACAGGGCGTTGGATTCACCCCTCCACTTT. Residues: CASSRDRALDSPLHF. Full variable domain (missing parts from reference TRBV5-6 and TRBJ1-6): DAGVTQSPTHLIKTRGQQVTLRCSPKSGHDTVSWYQQALGQGPQFIFQYYEEEERQRGNFPDRFSGHQFPNYSSELNVNALLLGDSALYLCASSRDRALDSPLHFGNGTRLTVT.

This clonotype was counted ten times or more. This chain connects TRBV19 to TRBJ1-1; TRBD1 aligns across 9 bases. The length of the CDR3 is 14 residues. J was trimmed by 4 bases and V by 9 bases; bases with no gene match: 9. CDR1 and CDR2 from the germline V gene are LNHDA and SQIVND (reference sequence). CDR3 sequence: CASRRDRVITEAFF. In DNA, the CDR3 is TGTGCCAGCCGCCGGGACAGGGTAATCACTGAAGCTTTCTTT.

The table lists this clonotype with a count of one. This chain connects TRBV9 to TRBJ2-6, with D possibly matching TRBD2 (5 bases). This CDR3 region has 16 residues. The V gene lost 0 bases and the J gene lost 1 base, with 8 bases spanning the gap. Germline loops: CDR1 SGDLS, CDR2 YYNGEE. The CDR3: CASSVVRGSGANVLTF. The DNA for the CDR3 is TGTGCCAGCAGCGTAGTTCGGGGTTCTGGGGCCAACGTCCTGACTTTC.

In its sample, this clonotype was seen many times. The V and J genes are TRBV12-3 or TRBV12-4 and TRBJ1-1; D may be TRBD1 (5 bases). CDR3 length: 14 amino acids. V was cut by 6 bases and J by 5 bases, with 16 bases left in between. CDR3 residues: CASRQGHPFTEAFF. The CDR3 DNA is TGTGCCAGCAGGCAGGGCCATCCCTTTACTGAAGCTTTCTTT.

This clonotype has only a few counts. The chain couples TRBV25-1 to TRBJ1-2; the D is unclear. V lost 3 bases and J 0 bases, leaving 17 bases between the germline ends. Germline-derived CDR1 and CDR2 are MGHDK and SYGVNS. The CDR3 runs to 17 residues. CDR3 in amino acids: CASSDRTDLVPNYGYTF. For the CDR3, the DNA is TGTGCCAGCAGTGACCGTACAGATTTAGTACCTAACTATGGCTACACCTTC.

The rearrangement joins TRBV25-1 to TRBJ1-4, with D unclear. Germline CDR1 and CDR2: MGHDK and SYGVNS. CDR3 length: 16 residues. Trimming cost V 1 base and J 3 bases, with 12 bases left between them. The CDR3: CASSESNRASNEKLFF. For the CDR3, the DNA is TGTGCCAGCAGTGAATCCAACCGGGCCTCTAATGAAAAACTGTTTTTT. Combining the CDR3 with reference TRBV25-1 and TRBJ1-4 gives the whole variable domain EADIYQTPRYLVIGTGKKITLECSQTMGHDKMYWYQQDPGMELHLIHYSYGVNSTEKGDLSSESTVSRIRTEHFPLTLESARPSHTSQYLCASSESNRASNEKLFFGSGTQLSVL.

The chain recombines TRBV20-1 with TRBJ1-1, with 9 nucleotides matching TRBD1. The germline CDR1 and CDR2 sequences are DFQATT and SNEGSKA (reference sequence). The V segment lost 4 bases and the J segment 3 bases; nucleotides outside the gene matches: 3. The CDR3 totals 13 residues. CDR3 residues: CSAKRDRDTEAFF. The CDR3 coding sequence is TGCAGTGCTAAGCGGGACAGGGACACTGAAGCTTTCTTT.

This clonotype showed up many times. This chain links TRBV5-4 with TRBJ2-7; 7 nucleotides match TRBD1. The CDR3 is made up of 15 amino acids. With V trimmed by 1 base and J by 5 bases, 9 bases remained unmatched. Germline CDR1 reads SGHNT; CDR2 reads YYREEE (reference sequence). CDR3 sequence reads: CASSLRDRVGDEQYF. The CDR3 DNA sequence: TGTGCCAGCAGCTTGCGTGACAGGGTAGGGGACGAGCAGTACTTC.

V is TRBV29-1 and J is TRBJ1-2; D unresolved. The V end lost 0 bases, the J end lost 5 bases, and 10 bases lay between the germline ends. Germline V gene lookup returns CDR1 SQVTM and CDR2 ANQGSEA. This CDR3 contains 13 residues. The CDR3 DNA reads TGCAGCGTTGAAGATCTCCGAGGGTATGGCTACACCTTC. It is translated as CSVEDLRGYGYTF.

The J gene is TRBJ1-6, the V gene TRBV7-2; no firm D call. CDR3 length: 15 residues. V lost 5 bases and J 8 bases, leaving 16 bases between the germline ends. The germline V gene has CDR1 SGHTA and CDR2 FQGNSA. The CDR3 spells CASSDTAGAYSPLHF. CDR3 nucleotide sequence: TGTGCCAGCAGCGACACCGCCGGAGCGTATTCACCCCTCCACTTT.

The genes are TRBV4-3 and TRBJ1-1, with D perhaps matching TRBD1 (5 bases). This CDR3 region has 15 residues. Germline CDR1 is LGHNA and CDR2 is YSLEER. V lost 6 bases to trimming and J lost 1 base, with 15 bases between them. CDR3 DNA sequence: TGCGCCAGCAGGCAATCCGGGACTTCGAACACTGAAGCTTTCTTT. It translates to CASRQSGTSNTEAFF.

The chain links TRBV20-1 to TRBJ2-5, with 10 bases identical to TRBD1. CDR1 and CDR2 from the germline V gene are DFQATT and SNEGSKA (reference sequence). The CDR3 sequence is 14 residues long. The ends lost 6 bases at V and 7 bases at J; junction bases unmatched: 11. The CDR3 sequence: CSATGTGASPTQYF. The CDR3 region has the DNA TGCAGTGCAACCGGGACAGGGGCCTCTCCGACCCAGTACTTC.

This clonotype was counted at least ten times. This chain links TRBV5-1 with TRBJ2-5, with D possibly TRBD2 on 7 matching bases. CDR1 is SGHRS and CDR2 is YFSETQ in the germline V gene. CDR3 length: 15 amino acids. Trimming removed 4 bases at V and 2 bases at J, with 15 bases between. This CDR3 is CASSPAGAVQETQYF. Written as DNA, the CDR3 is TGCGCCAGCAGCCCGGCGGGGGCAGTTCAAGAGACCCAGTACTTC. The whole variable domain, filled in from reference TRBV5-1 and TRBJ2-5, reads KAGVTQTPRYLIKTRGQQVTLSCSPISGHRSVSWYQQTPGQGLQFLFEYFSETQRNKGNFPGRFSGRQFSNSRSEMNVSTLELGDSALYLCASSPAGAVQETQYFGPGTRLLVL.

The rearrangement joins TRBV11-2 to TRBJ2-6, with D possibly matching TRBD2 (6 bases). This CDR3 region has 16 residues. Trimming took 4 bases from V and 2 from J, leaving 12 bases between them. CDR1 SGHAT and CDR2 FQNNGV come from the germline V gene. CDR3 amino acids: CASSYRLGAGANVLTF. The DNA of the CDR3 is TGTGCCAGCAGCTATAGACTAGGGGCTGGGGCCAACGTCCTGACTTTC.

On this clonotype: Its ends do not fully match the called genes, so a read error is possible. This chain uses TRBV2 with TRBJ2-7, with D perhaps TRBD1 (5 bases). Germline V CDR1 and CDR2: SNHLY, FYNNEI. The CDR3 spans 14 residues. The CDR3 bases are TGTGCCACCAGTGATCCTCGACAGTCCCCGTTAAAGTACTTC. Translated: CATSDPRQSPLKYF.

V gene TRBV10-3 combines with J gene TRBJ2-7, with 9 bases aligning to TRBD2. Germline-derived CDR1 and CDR2 are ENHRY and SYGVKD. There are 15 residues in the CDR3. With 6 bases clipped from V and 2 bases from J, the junction kept 8 bases outside the gene matches. The CDR3 DNA reads as TGTGCCATCAGGAAGACTAGCGGACTTACCTACGAGCAGTACTTC. Translated, it gives CAIRKTSGLTYEQYF.

The V gene is TRBV15, the J gene TRBJ2-2, with D possibly TRBD2 on 6 matching bases. The CDR3 is made up of 16 amino acids. Germline lookup yields CDR1 LNHNV and CDR2 YYDKDF (reference sequence). Trimming took off 1 base at V and 6 bases at J, with 15 bases between the two ends. CDR3 protein: CATSRGTGGISGELFF. For the CDR3, the DNA is TGTGCCACCAGCAGAGGAACCGGGGGTATCTCCGGGGAGCTGTTTTTT.

This clonotype was detected ten times or more. This chain links TRBV7-9 with TRBJ2-7; D is possibly TRBD2 (5 bases). Germline V gives CDR1 SEHNR, CDR2 FQNEAQ (reference sequence). V gave up 5 bases and J gave up 5 bases, with 16 bases separating them. The CDR3 length is 14 residues. CDR3 sequence: CASSLDGKPHEQYF. CDR3 nucleotide sequence: TGTGCCAGCAGCCTTGACGGGAAACCCCACGAGCAGTACTTC.

The chain is built from TRBV20-1 and TRBJ2-5; D not resolved. Germline V CDR1 and CDR2: DFQATT, SNEGSKA (reference sequence). This CDR3 comprises 12 residues. V was clipped by 1 base and J by 3 bases, with 6 bases between them. The DNA of the CDR3 is TGCAGTGCTAGAGGAGGAGAAGAGACCCAGTACTTC. Translated: CSARGGEETQYF.

The chain employs TRBV12-3 or TRBV12-4 and TRBJ2-5, with TRBD2 matching 14 bases. This CDR3 comprises 15 residues. With V trimmed by 7 bases and J by 3 bases, 4 bases remained unmatched. CDR3 DNA: TGTGCCAGCACTCTGGGACTAGCGGGAGAAGAGACCCAGTACTTC. This encodes CASTLGLAGEETQYF.

For this clonotype: The missing conserved phenylalanine or tryptophan at the end of this CDR3 makes a read error likely. V gene TRBV12-3 or TRBV12-4 combines with J gene TRBJ1-6, with D unresolved. Trimming pared 3 bases from V and 10 bases from J, leaving 10 bases between. The CDR3 runs to 13 residues. The CDR3 here is CASSLPGRSPLHC. The CDR3 nucleotides are TGTGCCAGCAGTTTGCCAGGACGGTCACCCCTCCACTGT.

This clonotype has a handful of counts. The rearrangement links TRBV14 to TRBJ1-1, with 7 bases matching TRBD1. Germline V gene data show CDR1 as SGHDN and CDR2 as FVKESK. The CDR3 is 12 residues long. This CDR3 reads CASSDRWTEAFF. Written as DNA, the CDR3 is TGTGCTAGCTCGGACAGGTGGACTGAAGCTTTCTTT.

The gene calls are TRBV7-2 and TRBJ2-2; TRBD1 agrees at 7 bases. The ends lost 5 bases at V and 6 bases at J; junction bases unmatched: 6. The CDR3 is 14 residues long. The V gene's germline CDR1 is SGHTA and CDR2 FQGNSA. The CDR3 nucleotides are TGTGCCAGCAGCCTAAGACAGGGCTCCGGGGAGCTGTTTTTT. The encoded protein is CASSLRQGSGELFF.

This clonotype has a count of ten or more. The V gene is TRBV12-3 or TRBV12-4, the J gene TRBJ1-2; D remains ambiguous. CDR3 length: 13 amino acids. Deletions cut 3 bases from V and 4 bases from J, with 9 bases between. As DNA, the CDR3 is TGTGCCAGCAGTTTTGGGTCCGCCTATGGCTACACCTTC. This codes for CASSFGSAYGYTF.

This clonotype came up many times. V and J are TRBV6-6 and TRBJ2-5; 7 nucleotides align to TRBD1. The CDR3 contains 16 residues. From germline, CDR1 is MNHNY and CDR2 SVGAGI (reference sequence). The V segment lost 6 bases and the J segment 5 bases; nucleotides outside the gene matches: 15. The CDR3 reads CASRPIGQVVEETQYF. In DNA, the CDR3 is TGTGCCAGCAGACCAATCGGACAGGTCGTTGAGGAGACCCAGTACTTC.